The text below deals with one T cell receptor beta chain. The antigen is unknown. This sample is drawn from a study of shared clonotypes between healthy human individuals. Study results and caveats: Richness estimates generally favored naive over memory subsets. Blood alone was sampled, and tissue repertoires likely differ.

Running of the assay took place at deep level. Sequenced by immunoSEQ multiplex PCR; TCRdb stores in-frame clones only, minus some. The sample contains around 2.5 million clones, roughly 93% of which appear only once. Trimming removed 1 base from V and 6 bases from J; junction bases left unmatched: 4. The CDR3 sequence is 15 residues long. CDR1 and CDR2 from the germline V gene are SEHNR and FQNEAQ (reference sequence). Sample: naive CD4+ T cells from PBMCs. Subset denoted: CD45RA+ positively selected. This TCR was recovered from a man between 18 and 29 years old in good health. Some clones in this sample may be carry-over from other donors' samples. The chain combines TRBV7-9 with TRBJ2-2; 8 bases line up with TRBD2. DNA of the CDR3: TGTGCCAGCAGCTTAGTTGGACTAGCTCCCGGGGAGCTGTTTTTT. It translates to CASSLVGLAPGELFF.